This T cell receptor beta chain was recovered during a study of T cell responses to AZD1222 COVID-19 vaccine. TCRdb keeps only in-frame clones here, not all; method: immunoSEQ multiplex PCR. This table has approximately 150,000 clones, 90% appearing once. This receptor was obtained from an adult in good health. The sample in question was peripheral blood, obtained on day 0 of AZD1222 vaccination.

The CDR3 DNA reads as TGTGCCTGGACGGGAATCGGTAGCTATGGCTACACCTTC. It codes for CAWTGIGSYGYTF. The genes are TRBV30 and TRBJ1-2, with D unclear. In germline, CDR1 is GTSNPN, CDR2 SVGIG (reference sequence). V was cut by 4 bases and J by 4 bases, with 13 bases left in between. The CDR3 length is 13 residues.